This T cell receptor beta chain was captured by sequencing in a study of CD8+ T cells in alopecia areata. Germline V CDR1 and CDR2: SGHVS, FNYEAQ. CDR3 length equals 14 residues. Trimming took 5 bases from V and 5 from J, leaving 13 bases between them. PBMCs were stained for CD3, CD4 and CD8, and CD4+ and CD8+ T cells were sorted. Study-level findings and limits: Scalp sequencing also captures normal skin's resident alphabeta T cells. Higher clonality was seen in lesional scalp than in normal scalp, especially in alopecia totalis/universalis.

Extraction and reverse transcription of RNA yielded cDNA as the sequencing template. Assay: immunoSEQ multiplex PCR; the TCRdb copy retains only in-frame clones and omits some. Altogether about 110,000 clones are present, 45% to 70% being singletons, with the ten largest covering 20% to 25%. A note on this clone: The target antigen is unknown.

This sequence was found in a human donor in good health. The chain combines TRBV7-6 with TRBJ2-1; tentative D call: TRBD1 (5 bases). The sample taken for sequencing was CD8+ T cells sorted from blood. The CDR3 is CASSVGLGHNEQFF. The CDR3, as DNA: TGTGCCAGCAGCGTAGGCCTGGGGCACAATGAGCAGTTCTTC.